This T cell receptor (beta chain) was identified in a study of T cells after yellow fever vaccination. The CDR3 covers 13 residues. V was trimmed by 3 bases and J by 7 bases, leaving 10 bases between them. CDR1 is KGHSH, CDR2 LQKENI, per germline. TCRdb used MiXCR to reprocess the 5' RACE reads, holding one entry per CDR3 protein. The table includes around 310,000 distinct CDR3 sequences, 4% to 5.5% detected once. The source of this sequence is a man between 18 and 35 years old who received the YFV17D yellow fever vaccine. This chain connects TRBV18 to TRBJ1-5; D unclear. Source: PBMCs, taken 15 days after the yellow fever booster vaccination. The CDR3 DNA reads TGTGCCAGCTCACCCGAGCCCCGCCAGCCCCAGCATTTT. This codes for CASSPEPRQPQHF.